This record covers a single TCR beta chain. Its antigen remains unidentified. Germline values: CDR1 SGHRS, CDR2 YFSETQ. Trimming took off 4 bases at V and 0 bases at J, with 13 bases between the two ends. The CDR3 is made up of 15 amino acids. Time point meaning: pre-treatment sample, taken before nivolumab and TIL therapy. Patients were adults with stage 4 NSCLC. The sample belongs to a study of TIL therapy for anti-PD-1-resistant metastatic lung cancer. Study as a whole: Tumors had a median PD-L1 proportion score of approximately 6%.

General study findings and limits: The cohort had more treatment-naive, never-smoker and oncogene-addicted patients than typical.

The immunoSEQ assay was v3. The protocol was immunoSEQ multiplex PCR, while the TCRdb copy is restricted to in-frame clones and leaves out a portion. The repertoire holds approximately 22,000 clones, with over 70% as singletons. The TCR was taken from a person between 30 and 79 years old with non-small cell lung cancer. The specimen was blood, collected at baseline. The V call is TRBV5-1, the J call TRBJ1-1; the D gene is possibly TRBD1 (5 bases). The CDR3 sequence is CASSRDGAMNTEAFF. DNA for the CDR3: TGCGCCAGCAGCAGGGATGGGGCCATGAACACTGAAGCTTTCTTT. The whole variable domain, remainder taken from reference TRBV5-1 and TRBJ1-1, is KAGVTQTPRYLIKTRGQQVTLSCSPISGHRSVSWYQQTPGQGLQFLFEYFSETQRNKGNFPGRFSGRQFSNSRSEMNVSTLELGDSALYLCASSRDGAMNTEAFFGQGTRLTVV.